This T cell receptor (beta chain) was observed in a study of shared clonotypes between healthy human individuals (dated by TCRdb to the early 2020s). Notes on the research overall: The cohort comprised a couple of women and a few men aged 18 to 49 years. Between about 0.94 and 10 billion PBMCs per donor were obtained by leukapheresis. Per donor, three plates each were used for CD4 naive and CD4 memory, two for CD8 naive, and one for CD8 memory. The study deeply sequenced blood TCR repertoires of several healthy adults to estimate repertoire size and the extent of clonotype sharing between individuals. To increase sequencing depth and limit assay-specific biases, different laboratories used diverse techniques to prepare libraries and sequence TCR repertoires.

Using the deep immunoSEQ assay, TCR CDR3 regions were amplified from genomic DNA by multiplex PCR. Extracted genomic DNA from each cell subset was spread evenly across all wells of several immunoSEQ 96-well plates, with each plate serving as a replicate. For sorted subsets, 150 to 250 ng of genomic DNA, equivalent to 25,000 to 35,000 T cell genomes, went into each replicate PCR. Purified libraries were quantified with a Qubit 3.0 fluorometer, sized on a Bioanalyzer 2100, and re-quantified with the KAPA Library Quantification kit. Each immunoSEQ 96-well plate was sequenced on its own single-read 150-cycle Illumina NextSeq 550 flow cell. The original pipeline was this. Because the immunoSEQ output held only junctional sequences and lacked quality scores, the filtering could not match the filtering applied to full-length reads. To assign V/J genes and CDR3, sequences were annotated using PyIR, a Python wrapper for IgBLAST v1.9, with IMGT germline references. Any read was removed if the V/J assignment was weak (E-value above 1e-6), the CDR3 was missing, or the read contained stop codons, out-of-frame junctions, or ambiguous translated residues. A V3J clonotype was defined by an identical inferred V gene, J gene, and CDR3 amino acid sequence. Percentage overlap between repertoires was calculated by dividing the number of shared unique clonotypes by the size of the smaller repertoire. Repertoire richness was assessed with RTK rarefaction, the Chao1 estimator, and Recon v2.1 estimates of unobserved clonotypes. Generation probabilities were computed with OLGA for all TCRbeta clonotypes obtained by the gDNA method from four donors. TCRdb carries this immuneACCESS record with in-frame sequences only. Its versions omit some clonotypes, under half of them owing to an unresolved V gene in the studies checked, with the rest unexplained. For V, J and clone size, that table is used; D and trimming come from the DNA. Recorded for this sample are under 650,000 clones; around 96% of them occurred a single time. Approximately 0.062% of the sample comes from the top ten.

From the germline V gene (reference sequence), CDR1 is MNHNY and CDR2 is SVGAGI. From the cysteine through the phenylalanine, the CDR3 covers 15 amino acids. The DNA shown is the 45-base CDR3, in frame from base 1. Ends trimmed: V by 6 bases, J by 3 bases; bases unmatched to a gene: 8. Results the study describes overall, beyond this receptor: Incomplete sequencing was indicated by rarefaction of sorted-subset datasets, despite the large sequencing depth. Compared with non-shared clonotypes, clonotypes shared by all four sorted-subset donors had higher generation probabilities. Because the study included a small number of donors, the genetic and exposure-history diversity represented was limited. Pairwise subsampling indicated that sequencing depth was expected to affect the degree of clonotype sharing among donors. Sampling was restricted to blood, and TCR repertoires in tissues likely differ from the TCR repertoires found in blood. Sharing across several donors was observed for around 4.8% of naive CD4, around 3.5% of naive CD8, 2% to 2.5% of memory CD4, and around 0.42% of memory CD8 clonotypes. Larger estimated clonotype richness was generally found for naive subsets than for memory subsets.

Healthy HIV-negative adults with no recently reported acute infections or vaccinations were included as donors. All donors were Caucasian adults living in Nashville, Tennessee, USA. CD4+ T cells were enriched by magnetic negative selection, after which naive cells were positively selected on CD45RA and the negative fraction was taken as the memory subset. Blood was obtained by leukapheresis, after which PBMCs were separated by Ficoll-Histopaque density gradient centrifugation and cryopreserved in liquid nitrogen vapor phase. Analytical flow cytometry was used to check the purity and quantity of every magnetically sorted T cell population. Genomic DNA was isolated from every sorted fraction and measured by UV absorbance on a Nanodrop 2000c. To note about this clone: The antigen this receptor binds is unknown. The sample holds no much larger clone one base away, and base qualities are not on file.

Sequenced material: naive CD4+ T cells sorted from blood. The cell subset or site label here, explained by the study, means: CD45RA+ positively selected. The source of this sequence is a woman aged 25 to 39 in good health. The chain couples TRBV6-6 to TRBJ2-7; 10 bases in the middle match TRBD2. The base sequence is TGTGCCAGCAGAAGTCTAGCGGGAGTGGGCTACGAGCAGTACTTC. Its product reads: CASRSLAGVGYEQYF.